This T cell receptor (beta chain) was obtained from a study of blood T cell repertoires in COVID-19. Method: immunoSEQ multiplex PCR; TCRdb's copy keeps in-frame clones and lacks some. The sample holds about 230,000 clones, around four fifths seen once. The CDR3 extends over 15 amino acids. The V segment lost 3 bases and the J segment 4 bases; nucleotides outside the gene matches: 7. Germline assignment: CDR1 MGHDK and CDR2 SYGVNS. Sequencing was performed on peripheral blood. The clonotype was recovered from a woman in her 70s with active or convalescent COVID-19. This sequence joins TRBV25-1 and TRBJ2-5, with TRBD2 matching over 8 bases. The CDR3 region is CASSEAAGAGETQYF. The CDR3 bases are TGTGCCAGCAGTGAGGCAGCGGGAGCTGGAGAGACCCAGTACTTC.